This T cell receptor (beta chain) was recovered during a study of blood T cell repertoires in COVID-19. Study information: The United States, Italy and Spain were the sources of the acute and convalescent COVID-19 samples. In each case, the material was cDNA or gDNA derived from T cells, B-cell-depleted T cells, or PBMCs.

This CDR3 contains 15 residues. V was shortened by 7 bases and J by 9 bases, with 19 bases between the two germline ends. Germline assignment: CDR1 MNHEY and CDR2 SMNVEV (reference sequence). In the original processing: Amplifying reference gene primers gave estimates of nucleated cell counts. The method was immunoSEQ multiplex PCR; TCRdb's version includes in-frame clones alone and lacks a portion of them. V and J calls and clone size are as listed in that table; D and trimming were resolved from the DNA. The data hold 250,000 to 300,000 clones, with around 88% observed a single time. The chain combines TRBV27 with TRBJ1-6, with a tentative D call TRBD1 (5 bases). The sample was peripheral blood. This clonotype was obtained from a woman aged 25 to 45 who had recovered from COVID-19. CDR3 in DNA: TGTGCCAGCACCTCTCTCCCCGTCGGGGGTTCACCCCTCCACTTT. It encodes CASTSLPVGGSPLHF.